This T cell receptor beta chain was captured in a study of blood T cell repertoires in COVID-19. Libraries were prepared by immunoSEQ multiplex PCR; TCRdb keeps only in-frame clonotypes and omits some of them. The data hold more than 350,000 clones, with 75% to 90% observed a single time. The specimen sequenced was PBMCs or T cells enriched from blood (not recorded which). The TCR comes from a man younger than 30 who had recovered from COVID-19.

The DNA for the CDR3 is TGTGCCAGCTCACCAGCAGCGAGCTCTGGAAACACCATATATTTT. Its translation: CASSPAASSGNTIYF. The chain employs TRBV18 and TRBJ1-3; D call uncertain. Germline CDR1 reads KGHSH; CDR2 reads LQKENI. The CDR3 extends over 15 amino acids. Trimming removed 2 bases at V and 0 bases at J, with 8 bases between. Full variable domain (outside the CDR3, taken from reference TRBV18 and TRBJ1-3): NAGVMQNPRHLVRRRGQEARLRCSPMKGHSHVYWYRQLPEEGLKFMVYLQKENIIDESGMPKERFSAEFPKEGPSILRIQQVVRGDSAAYFCASSPAASSGNTIYFGEGSWLTVV.